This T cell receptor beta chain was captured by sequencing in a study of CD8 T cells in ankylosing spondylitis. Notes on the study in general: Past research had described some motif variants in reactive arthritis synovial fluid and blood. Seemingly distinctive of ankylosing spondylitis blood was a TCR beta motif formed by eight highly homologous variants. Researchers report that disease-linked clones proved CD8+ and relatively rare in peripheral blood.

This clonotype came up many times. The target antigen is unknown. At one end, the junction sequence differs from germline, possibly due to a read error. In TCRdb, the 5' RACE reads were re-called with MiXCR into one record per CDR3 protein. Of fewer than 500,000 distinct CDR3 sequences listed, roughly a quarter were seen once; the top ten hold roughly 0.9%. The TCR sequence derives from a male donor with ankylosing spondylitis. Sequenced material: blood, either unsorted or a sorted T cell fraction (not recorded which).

The CDR3 sequence is CASSLGVPNTGELFF. The CDR3 DNA is TGTGCCAGCAGTTTAGGGGTCCCGAACACCGGGGAGCTGTTTTTT. The chain uses TRBV5-1 and TRBJ2-2; possible D gene TRBD1, 5 bases. Germline CDR1 reads SGHRS; CDR2 reads YFSETQ. The CDR3 extends over 15 amino acids.